This T cell receptor (delta chain) was observed in a study of gamma-delta T cells after stem cell transplantation. TCRdb called clones anew from the RT-PCR reads with CATT. The table shows some 13,000 delta-chain clones, with about 34% occurring only once. V was cut by 4 bases and J by 0 bases, with 36 bases left in between. The CDR3 is 23 residues long. CDR1 and CDR2 from the germline V gene are TSWWSYY and QGS. Sample: gamma-delta T cells. The J gene is TRDJ1, the V gene TRDV1; D perhaps matches TRDD3 (6 bases). The TCR originated in a human donor. It is not recorded whose cells these are; they may come from a transplant donor. In nucleotides, the CDR3 is TGTGCTCTTGGGGCTTGCAGTTGTGCGGTACTGGGATCCTCTGGGATATACACCGATAAACTCATCTTT. Protein: CALGACSCAVLGSSGIYTDKLIF.